These 2 T cell receptor beta chains were all obtained from the same sample, sequenced in a study of T cell responses to AZD1222 COVID-19 vaccine (dated by TCRdb to the early 2020s). Library preparation employed the immunoSEQ multiplex PCR assay. Entries here come from immuneACCESS through TCRdb and include only in-frame sequences with V and J called. Some clones fail to appear in such tables; in the studies checked, an unresolved V gene covers under half of the shortfall, and the cause of the remainder is unknown. The sample table contains approximately 150,000 clones; only one count was recorded for 94% of them. The ten largest clones take up 0.95% to 1.5% of the sample. The time point label, read with the paper, signifies: baseline before first vaccination. The sequencing here drew on peripheral blood, taken on day 0 of AZD1222 vaccination. The receptors come from an adult in good health.

Only one count was recorded for this clone. This rearrangement joins TRBV11-1 to TRBJ2-7; D may match TRBD1 or TRBD2 (6 bases each). This CDR3 contains 13 residues. The germline CDR1 and CDR2 sequences are SGHAT and FQDESV (reference sequence). Trimming removed 3 bases from V and 6 bases from J, with 12 bases in between. The CDR3 region is CASSFSRGGEQYV. The CDR3 DNA follows: TGTGCCAGCAGCTTCTCCAGGGGAGGCGAGCAGTACGTC.

A remark on this clone: Other DNA sequences in this specimen translate into the identical CDR3. The rearrangement links TRBV9 to TRBJ2-1; perhaps TRBD2 as D (6 bases). The germline gives CDR1 SGDLS, CDR2 YYNGEE. Trimming took 0 bases from V and 3 from J, leaving 10 bases between them. The CDR3 extends over 15 amino acids. The CDR3 nucleotides read TGTGCCAGCAGCGTAGGAGTCGGGAGCTACAATGAGCAGTTCTTC. It specifies CASSVGVGSYNEQFF.